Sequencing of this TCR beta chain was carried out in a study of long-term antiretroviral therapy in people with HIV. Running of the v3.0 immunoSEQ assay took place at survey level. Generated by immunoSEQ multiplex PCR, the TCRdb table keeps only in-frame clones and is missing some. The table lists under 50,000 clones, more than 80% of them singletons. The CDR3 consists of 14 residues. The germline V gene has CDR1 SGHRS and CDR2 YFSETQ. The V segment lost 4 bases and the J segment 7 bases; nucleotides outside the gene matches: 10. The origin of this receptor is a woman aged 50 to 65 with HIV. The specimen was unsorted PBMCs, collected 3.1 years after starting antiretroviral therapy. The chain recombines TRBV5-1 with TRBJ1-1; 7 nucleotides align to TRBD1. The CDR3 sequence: CASSPGTVEGEAFF. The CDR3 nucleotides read TGCGCCAGCAGCCCGGGGACAGTTGAAGGTGAAGCTTTCTTT.